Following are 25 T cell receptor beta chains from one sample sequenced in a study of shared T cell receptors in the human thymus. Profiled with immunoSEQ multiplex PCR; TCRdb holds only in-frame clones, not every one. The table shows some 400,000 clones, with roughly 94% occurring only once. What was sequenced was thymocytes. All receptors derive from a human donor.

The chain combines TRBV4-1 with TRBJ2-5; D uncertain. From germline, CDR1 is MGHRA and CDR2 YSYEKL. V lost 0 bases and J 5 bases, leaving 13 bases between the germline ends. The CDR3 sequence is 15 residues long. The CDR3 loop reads CASSQEIDPEETQYF. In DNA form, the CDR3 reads TGCGCCAGCAGCCAAGAAATAGACCCTGAGGAGACCCAGTACTTC.

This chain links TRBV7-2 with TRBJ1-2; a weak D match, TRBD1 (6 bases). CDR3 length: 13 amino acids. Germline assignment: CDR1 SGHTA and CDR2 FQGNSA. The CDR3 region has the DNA TGTGCATGCTTTGGGGGGCCGGGAACGGGCTACACCTTC. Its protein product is CACFGGPGTGYTF.

The CDR3 coding sequence is TGTGCCAGCAGCTCGGCAGGGGGATTAGCTTTCTTT. This encodes CASSSAGGLAFF. The rearrangement links TRBV5-5 to TRBJ1-1; 7 positions agree with TRBD1. The germline V gene has CDR1 SGHKS and CDR2 YYEKEE (reference sequence). The V segment lost 3 bases and the J segment 10 bases; nucleotides outside the gene matches: 6. The CDR3 contains 12 residues.

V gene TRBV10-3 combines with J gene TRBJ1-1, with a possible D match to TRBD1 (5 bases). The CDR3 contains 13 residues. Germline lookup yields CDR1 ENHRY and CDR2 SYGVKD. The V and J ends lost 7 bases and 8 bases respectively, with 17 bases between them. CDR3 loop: CAINRDGGMEAFF. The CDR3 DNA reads TGTGCCATCAATCGGGACGGGGGAATGGAAGCTTTCTTT.

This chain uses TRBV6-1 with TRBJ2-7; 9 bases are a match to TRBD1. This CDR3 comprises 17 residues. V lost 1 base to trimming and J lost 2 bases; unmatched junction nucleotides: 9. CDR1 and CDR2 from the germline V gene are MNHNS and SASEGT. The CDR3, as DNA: TGTGCCAGCAGTGAAGATGGGGGACAGGGAGTCCCCTACGAGCAGTACTTC. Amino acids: CASSEDGGQGVPYEQYF.

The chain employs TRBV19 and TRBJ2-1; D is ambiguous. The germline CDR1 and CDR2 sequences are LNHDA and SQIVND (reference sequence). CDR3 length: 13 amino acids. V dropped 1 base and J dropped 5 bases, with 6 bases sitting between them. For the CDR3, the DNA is TGTGCCAGTAGTATAGCGGCTAACAATGAGCAGTTCTTC. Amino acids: CASSIAANNEQFF.

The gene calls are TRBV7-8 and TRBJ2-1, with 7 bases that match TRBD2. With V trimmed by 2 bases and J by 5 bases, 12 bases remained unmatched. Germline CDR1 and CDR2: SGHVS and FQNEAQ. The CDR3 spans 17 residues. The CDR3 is CASSLSGVGGSDNEQFF. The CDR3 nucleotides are TGTGCCAGCAGCTTAAGCGGCGTGGGCGGGAGTGACAATGAGCAGTTCTTC.

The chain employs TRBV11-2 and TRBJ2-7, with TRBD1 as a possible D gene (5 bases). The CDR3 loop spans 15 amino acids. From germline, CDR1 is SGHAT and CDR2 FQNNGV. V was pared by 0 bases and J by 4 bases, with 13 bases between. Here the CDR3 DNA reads TGTGCCAGCAGCTTAGAGGCAGGGCGACCATACGAGCAGTACTTC. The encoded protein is CASSLEAGRPYEQYF.

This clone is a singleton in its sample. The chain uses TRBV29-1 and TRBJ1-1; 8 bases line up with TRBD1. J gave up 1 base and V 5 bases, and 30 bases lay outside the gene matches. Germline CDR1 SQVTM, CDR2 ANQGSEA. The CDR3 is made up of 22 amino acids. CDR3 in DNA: TGCAGCGTTCTAACGGTGCCTAACCATTCAGGGACAGGCACAAGGGAGAACACTGAAGCTTTCTTT. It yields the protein CSVLTVPNHSGTGTRENTEAFF.

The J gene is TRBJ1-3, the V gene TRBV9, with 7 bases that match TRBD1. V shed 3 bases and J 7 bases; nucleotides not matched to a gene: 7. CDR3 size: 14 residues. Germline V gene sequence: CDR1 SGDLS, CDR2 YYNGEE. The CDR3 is CASSGGQMGNTIYF. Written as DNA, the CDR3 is TGTGCCAGCAGCGGGGGACAGATGGGGAACACCATATATTTT.

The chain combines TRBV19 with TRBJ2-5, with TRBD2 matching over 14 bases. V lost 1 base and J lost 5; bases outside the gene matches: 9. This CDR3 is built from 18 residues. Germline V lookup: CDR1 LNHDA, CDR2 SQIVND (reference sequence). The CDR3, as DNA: TGTGCCAGTAGTATAGGGGGGGGACTAGCGGGAGAGAGGGAGACCCAGTACTTC. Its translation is CASSIGGGLAGERETQYF.

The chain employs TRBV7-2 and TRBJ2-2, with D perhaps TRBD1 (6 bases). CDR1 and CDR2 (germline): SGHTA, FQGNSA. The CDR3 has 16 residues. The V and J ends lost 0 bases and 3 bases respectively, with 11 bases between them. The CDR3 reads CASSLAGARDTGELFF. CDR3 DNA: TGTGCCAGCAGCTTAGCGGGGGCACGGGACACCGGGGAGCTGTTTTTT. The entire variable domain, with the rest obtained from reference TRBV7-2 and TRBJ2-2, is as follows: GAGVSQSPSNKVTEKGKDVELRCDPISGHTALYWYRQSLGQGLEFLIYFQGNSAPDKSGLPSDRFSAERTGGSVSTLTIQRTQQEDSAVYLCASSLAGARDTGELFFGEGSRLTVL.

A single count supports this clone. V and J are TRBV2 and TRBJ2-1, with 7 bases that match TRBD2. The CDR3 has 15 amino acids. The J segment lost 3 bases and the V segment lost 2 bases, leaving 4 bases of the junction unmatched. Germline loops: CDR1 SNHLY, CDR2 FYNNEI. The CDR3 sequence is CASSEIGTNYNEQFF. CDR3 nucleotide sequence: TGTGCCAGCAGTGAAATCGGGACTAACTACAATGAGCAGTTCTTC.

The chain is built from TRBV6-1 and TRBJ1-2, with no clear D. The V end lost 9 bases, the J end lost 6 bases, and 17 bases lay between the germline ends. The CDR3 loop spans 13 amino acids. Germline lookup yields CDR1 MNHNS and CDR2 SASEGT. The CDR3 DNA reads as TGTGCCAGTCCCCATGGGGTTATGGATGGCTACACCTTC. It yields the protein CASPHGVMDGYTF.

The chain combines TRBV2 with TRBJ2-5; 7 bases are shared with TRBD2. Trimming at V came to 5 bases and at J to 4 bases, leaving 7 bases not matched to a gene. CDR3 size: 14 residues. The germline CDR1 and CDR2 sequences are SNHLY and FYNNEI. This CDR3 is CASSYWGGGETQYF. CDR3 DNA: TGTGCCAGCAGTTATTGGGGCGGGGGAGAGACCCAGTACTTC.

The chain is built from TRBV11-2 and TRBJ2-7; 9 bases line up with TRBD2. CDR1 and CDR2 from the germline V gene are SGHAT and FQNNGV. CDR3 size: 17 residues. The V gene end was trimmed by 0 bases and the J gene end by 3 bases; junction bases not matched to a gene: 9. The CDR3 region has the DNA TGTGCCAGCAGCTTAGATCGCGCCCAGCGGGAGGACTACGAGCAGTACTTC. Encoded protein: CASSLDRAQREDYEQYF.

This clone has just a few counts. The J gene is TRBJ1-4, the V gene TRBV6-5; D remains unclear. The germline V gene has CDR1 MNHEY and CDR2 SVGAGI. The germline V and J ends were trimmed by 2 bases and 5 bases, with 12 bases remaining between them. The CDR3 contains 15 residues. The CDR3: CASSYGRPRNEKLFF. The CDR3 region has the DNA TGTGCCAGCAGTTACGGTAGACCCCGGAATGAAAAACTGTTTTTT.

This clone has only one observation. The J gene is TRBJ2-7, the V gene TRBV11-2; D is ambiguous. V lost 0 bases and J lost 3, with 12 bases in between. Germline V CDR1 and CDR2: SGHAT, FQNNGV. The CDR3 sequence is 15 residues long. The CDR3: CASSLDSGWYYEQYF. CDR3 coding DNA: TGTGCCAGCAGCTTAGATAGTGGGTGGTACTACGAGCAGTACTTC.

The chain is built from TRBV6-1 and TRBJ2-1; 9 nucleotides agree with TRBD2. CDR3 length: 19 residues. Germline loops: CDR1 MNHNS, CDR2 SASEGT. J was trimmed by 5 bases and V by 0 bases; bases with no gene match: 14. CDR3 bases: TGTGCCAGCAGTGAAGCGCTTCAGGGGGTAGCGGGAGAGGACAATGAGCAGTTCTTC. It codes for CASSEALQGVAGEDNEQFF.

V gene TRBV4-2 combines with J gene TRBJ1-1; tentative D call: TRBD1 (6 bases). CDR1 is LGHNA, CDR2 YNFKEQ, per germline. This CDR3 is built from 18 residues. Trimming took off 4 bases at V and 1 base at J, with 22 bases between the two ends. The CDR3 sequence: CASSPIGGARRRNTEAFF. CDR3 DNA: TGTGCCAGCAGCCCCATCGGGGGGGCAAGAAGAAGGAACACTGAAGCTTTCTTT.

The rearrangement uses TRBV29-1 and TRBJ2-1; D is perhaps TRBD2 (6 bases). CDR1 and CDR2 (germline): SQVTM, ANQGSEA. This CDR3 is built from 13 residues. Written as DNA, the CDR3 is TGCATCCTCCGGGACTCCTATTGGAATGAGCAGTTCTTC. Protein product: CILRDSYWNEQFF.

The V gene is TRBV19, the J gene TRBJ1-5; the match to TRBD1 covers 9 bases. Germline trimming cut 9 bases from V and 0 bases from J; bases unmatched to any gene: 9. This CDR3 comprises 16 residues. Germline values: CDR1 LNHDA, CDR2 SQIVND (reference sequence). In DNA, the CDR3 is TGTGCCAGCAGGGACAGGGAGGTCTATAGCAATCAGCCCCAGCATTTT. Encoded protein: CASRDREVYSNQPQHF.

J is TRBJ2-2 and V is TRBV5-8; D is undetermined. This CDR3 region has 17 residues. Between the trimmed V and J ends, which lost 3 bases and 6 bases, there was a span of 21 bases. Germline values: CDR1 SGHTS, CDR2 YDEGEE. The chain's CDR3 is CASSWSGQTFMSGELFF. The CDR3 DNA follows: TGTGCCAGCAGCTGGTCCGGCCAAACCTTTATGTCCGGGGAGCTGTTTTTT. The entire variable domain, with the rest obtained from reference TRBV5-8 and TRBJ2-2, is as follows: EAGVTQSPTHLIKTRGQQATLRCSPISGHTSVYWYQQALGLGLQFLLWYDEGEERNRGNFPPRFSGRQFPNYSSELNVNALELEDSALYLCASSWSGQTFMSGELFFGEGSRLTVL.

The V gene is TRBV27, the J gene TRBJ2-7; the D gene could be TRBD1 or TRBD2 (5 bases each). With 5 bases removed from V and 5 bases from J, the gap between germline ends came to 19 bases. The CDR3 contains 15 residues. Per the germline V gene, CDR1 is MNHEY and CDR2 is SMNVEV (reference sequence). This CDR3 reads CASSPWLGVGHEQYF. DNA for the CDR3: TGTGCCAGCAGTCCATGGCTGGGGGTAGGCCACGAGCAGTACTTC.

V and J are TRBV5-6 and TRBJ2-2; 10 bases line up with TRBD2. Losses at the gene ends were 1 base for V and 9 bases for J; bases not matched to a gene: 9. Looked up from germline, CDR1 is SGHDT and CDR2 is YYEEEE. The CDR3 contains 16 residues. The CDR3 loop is CASSLLAGGPRRELFF. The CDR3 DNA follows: TGTGCCAGCAGCTTGTTAGCGGGAGGCCCCCGCAGGGAGCTGTTTTTT.